This note documents a single T cell receptor beta chain sequence. Its antigen is unknown. The germline V gene encodes CDR1 MNHNS and CDR2 SASEGT. V was cut by 2 bases and J by 2 bases, with 13 bases left in between. This CDR3 spans 15 amino acids. This entry is derived from a study of metastatic and nonmetastatic thyroid tumors. At the level of the study: The study looked at repertoires side by side in blood and in tumor or nodule tissue from malignant and benign thyroid patients. Findings and limits, study-wide: Significantly higher TCR beta diversity was reportedly seen in malignant thyroid tumors than benign nodules, in blood and tumor.

Authors' analysis steps: In papillary thyroid cancer, a distant-metastasis classifier was built using CDR3 differences across clinicopathological groups. TCRdb re-called the PCR reads through MiXCR. The V and J calls follow TCRdb's processing rather than the paper's. The sample contains about 6,100 clones, less than 30% of which appear only once. Thyroid surgery had not been preceded by any treatment in any patient. Sequencing was done on a sample of adjacent normal tissue. V is TRBV6-1 and J is TRBJ2-7; possible D gene TRBD2, 5 bases. This receptor was taken from a female donor with papillary thyroid cancer or a benign thyroid nodule (not recorded which). Some clones in this sample may be carry-over from other donors' samples. The CDR3 DNA reads TGTGCCAGCAGTGAATCTAGGACTTCACCCTACGAGCAGTACTTC. This translates into CASSESRTSPYEQYF.